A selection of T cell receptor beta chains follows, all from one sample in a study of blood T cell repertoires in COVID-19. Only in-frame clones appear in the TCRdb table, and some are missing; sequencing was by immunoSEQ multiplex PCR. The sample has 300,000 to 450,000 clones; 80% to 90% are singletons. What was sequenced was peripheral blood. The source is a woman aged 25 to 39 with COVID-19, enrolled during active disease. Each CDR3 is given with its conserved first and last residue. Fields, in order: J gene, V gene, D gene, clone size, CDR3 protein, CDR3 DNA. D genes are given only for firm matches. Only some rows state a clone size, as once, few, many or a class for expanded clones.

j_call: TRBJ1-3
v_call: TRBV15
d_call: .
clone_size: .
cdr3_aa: CATSRDRVGATIYF
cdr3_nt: TGTGCCACCAGCAGAGACCGGGTGGGGGCCACCATATATTTT

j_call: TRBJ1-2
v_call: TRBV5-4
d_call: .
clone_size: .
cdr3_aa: CASSSIRDKTGYGYTF
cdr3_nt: TGTGCCAGCAGCTCGATCCGGGACAAAACAGGTTATGGCTACACCTTC

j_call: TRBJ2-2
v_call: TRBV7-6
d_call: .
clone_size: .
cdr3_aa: CASSSPGENTGELFF
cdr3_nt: TGTGCCAGCAGCTCGCCCGGGGAGAACACCGGGGAGCTGTTTTTT

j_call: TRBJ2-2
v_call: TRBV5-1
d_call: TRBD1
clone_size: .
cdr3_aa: CASSFFTRDRGPDGELFF
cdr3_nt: TGCGCCAGCAGCTTTTTTACCCGGGACAGGGGGCCGGACGGGGAGCTGTTTTTT

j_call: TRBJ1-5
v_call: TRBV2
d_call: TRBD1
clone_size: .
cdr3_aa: CASSEVGEWGQLNQPQHF
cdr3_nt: TGTGCCAGCAGTGAGGTGGGGGAGTGGGGACAGCTTAATCAGCCCCAGCATTTT

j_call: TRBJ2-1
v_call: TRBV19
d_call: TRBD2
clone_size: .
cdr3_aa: CASSPFGDYSYEQFF
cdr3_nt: TGTGCCAGTAGTCCCTTTGGGGACTATTCTTATGAGCAGTTCTTC

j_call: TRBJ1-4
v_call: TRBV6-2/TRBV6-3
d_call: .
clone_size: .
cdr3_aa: CASSPEPLYATNEKLFF
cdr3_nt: TGTGCCAGCAGCCCCGAACCTCTATATGCAACTAATGAAAAACTGTTTTTT

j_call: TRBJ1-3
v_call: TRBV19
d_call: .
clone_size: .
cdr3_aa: CASSGQSLGYTIYF
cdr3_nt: TGTGCCAGTAGTGGGCAATCCCTTGGGTACACCATATATTTT

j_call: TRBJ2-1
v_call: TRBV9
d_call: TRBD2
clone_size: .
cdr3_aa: CASSEAGGLAFNEQFF
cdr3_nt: TGTGCCAGCAGCGAAGCGGGGGGACTAGCATTCAATGAGCAGTTCTTC

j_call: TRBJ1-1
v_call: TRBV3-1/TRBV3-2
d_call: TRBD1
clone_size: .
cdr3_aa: CASSQTGDTEAFF
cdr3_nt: TGTGCCAGCAGTCAGACAGGGGACACTGAAGCTTTCTTT

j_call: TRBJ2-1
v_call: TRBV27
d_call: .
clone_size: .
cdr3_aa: CASNLRLTSSYNEQFF
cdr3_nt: TGTGCCAGCAACCTTCGACTGACGAGCTCCTACAATGAGCAGTTCTTC

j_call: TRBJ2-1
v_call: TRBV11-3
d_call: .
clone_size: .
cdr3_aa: CASSPTSYNEQFF
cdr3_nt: TGTGCCAGCAGCCCGACTAGTTACAATGAGCAGTTCTTC

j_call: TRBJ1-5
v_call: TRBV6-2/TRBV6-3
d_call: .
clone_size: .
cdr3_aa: CASSGAPGDHQPQHF
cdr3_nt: TGTGCCAGCAGTGGAGCTCCGGGAGATCATCAGCCCCAGCATTTT

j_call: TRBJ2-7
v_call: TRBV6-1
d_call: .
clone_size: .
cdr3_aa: CASSDRTGPGGYEQYF
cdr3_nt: TGTGCCAGCAGTGACCGGACAGGCCCAGGAGGGTACGAGCAGTACTTC

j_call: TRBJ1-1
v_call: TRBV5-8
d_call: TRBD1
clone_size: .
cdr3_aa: CASSYGQVMNTEAFF
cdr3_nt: TGTGCCAGCAGCTACGGACAGGTGATGAACACTGAAGCTTTCTTT

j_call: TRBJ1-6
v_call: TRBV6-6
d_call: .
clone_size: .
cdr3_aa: CASSYSGADNSPLHF
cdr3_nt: TGTGCCAGCAGTTACTCGGGGGCAGATAATTCACCCCTCCACTTT

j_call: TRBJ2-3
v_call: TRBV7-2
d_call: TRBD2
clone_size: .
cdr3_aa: CASSKSHSGGADTQYF
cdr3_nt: TGTGCCAGCAGCAAAAGTCACAGCGGGGGGGCGGATACGCAGTATTTT

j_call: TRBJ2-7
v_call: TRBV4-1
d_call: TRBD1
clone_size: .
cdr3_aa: CASSQDKGQGSYEQYF
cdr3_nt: TGCGCCAGCAGCCAAGATAAGGGACAGGGATCCTACGAGCAGTACTTC

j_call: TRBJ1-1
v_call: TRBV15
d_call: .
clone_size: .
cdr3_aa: CATSRGSGDWGEAFF
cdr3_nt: TGTGCCACCAGCAGGGGATCAGGGGATTGGGGTGAAGCTTTCTTT

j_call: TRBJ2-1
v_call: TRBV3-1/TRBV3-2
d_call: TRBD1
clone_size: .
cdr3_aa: CASSRSRGQEGNEQFF
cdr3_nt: TGTGCCAGCAGCCGATCCCGGGGACAGGAGGGCAATGAGCAGTTCTTC

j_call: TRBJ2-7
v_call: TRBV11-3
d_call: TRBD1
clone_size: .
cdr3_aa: CASSLYRTGQVFYEQYF
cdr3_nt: TGTGCCAGCAGCCTTTACCGGACCGGACAGGTTTTCTACGAGCAGTACTTC

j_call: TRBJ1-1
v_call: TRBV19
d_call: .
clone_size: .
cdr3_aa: CASSQLGVNTEAFF
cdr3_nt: TGTGCCAGTAGTCAGCTCGGGGTGAACACTGAAGCTTTCTTT

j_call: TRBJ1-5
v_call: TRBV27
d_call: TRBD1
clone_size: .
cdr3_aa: CASSSGGSNQPQHF
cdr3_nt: TGTGCCAGTTCCTCAGGGGGGAGCAATCAGCCCCAGCATTTT

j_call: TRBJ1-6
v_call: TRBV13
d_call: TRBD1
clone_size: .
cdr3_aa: CASSAWTGNNSPLHF
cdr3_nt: TGTGCCAGCAGCGCCTGGACAGGCAATAATTCACCCCTCCACTTT

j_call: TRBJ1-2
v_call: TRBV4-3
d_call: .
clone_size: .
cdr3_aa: CASSQDSRSGKDGYTF
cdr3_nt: TGCGCCAGCAGCCAAGATTCGAGGTCGGGGAAAGATGGCTACACCTTC

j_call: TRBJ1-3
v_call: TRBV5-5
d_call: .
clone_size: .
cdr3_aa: CASSLEGGLTGRTGNTIYF
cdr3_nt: TGTGCCAGCAGCTTGGAGGGGGGGCTTACAGGGAGAACTGGAAACACCATATATTTT

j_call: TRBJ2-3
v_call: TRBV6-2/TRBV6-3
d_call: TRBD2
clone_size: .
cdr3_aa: CASSYSFRTSGTTDTQYF
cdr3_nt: TGTGCCAGCAGTTACTCCTTTAGGACTAGCGGGACCACAGATACGCAGTATTTT

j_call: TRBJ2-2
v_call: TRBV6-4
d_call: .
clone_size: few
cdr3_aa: CASSEGGDVNTGELFF
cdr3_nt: TGTGCCAGCAGTGAAGGGGGGGATGTGAACACCGGGGAGCTGTTTTTT

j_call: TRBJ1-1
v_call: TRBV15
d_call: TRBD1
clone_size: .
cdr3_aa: CATSRDPGTGNTEAFF
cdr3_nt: TGTGCCACCAGCAGAGATCCCGGGACAGGGAACACTGAAGCTTTCTTT

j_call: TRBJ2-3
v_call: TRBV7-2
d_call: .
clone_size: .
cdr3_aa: CASSDPPSSRTSTDTQYF
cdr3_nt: TGTGCCAGCAGCGACCCCCCTTCTAGCCGCACTAGCACAGATACGCAGTATTTT

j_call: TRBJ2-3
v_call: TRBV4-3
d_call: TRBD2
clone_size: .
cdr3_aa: CASSRGLAGAGGRDTQYF
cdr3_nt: TGCGCCAGCAGCCGGGGACTAGCGGGAGCGGGGGGCAGAGATACGCAGTATTTT

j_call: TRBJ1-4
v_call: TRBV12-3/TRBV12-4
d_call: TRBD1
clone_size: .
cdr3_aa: CASRRTGNEKLFF
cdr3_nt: TGTGCCAGCCGCCGGACAGGGAACGAAAAACTGTTTTTT

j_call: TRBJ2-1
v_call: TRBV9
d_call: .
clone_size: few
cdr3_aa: CASIFTGDYNEQFF
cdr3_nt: TGTGCCAGCATTTTTACAGGCGATTACAATGAGCAGTTCTTC

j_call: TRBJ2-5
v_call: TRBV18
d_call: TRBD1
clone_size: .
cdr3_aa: CASSQTGGSGQETQYF
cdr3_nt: TGTGCCAGCTCACAGACAGGGGGCAGCGGCCAAGAGACCCAGTACTTC

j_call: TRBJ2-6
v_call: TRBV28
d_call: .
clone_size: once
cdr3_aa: CASSPGAGGSGANVLTF
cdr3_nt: TGTGCCAGCAGTCCAGGGGCGGGCGGCTCTGGGGCCAACGTCCTGACTTTC

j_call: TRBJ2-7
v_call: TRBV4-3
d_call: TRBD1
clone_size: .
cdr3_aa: CASSRRQGHEQYF
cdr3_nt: TGCGCCAGCAGCCGTAGACAGGGCCACGAGCAGTACTTC

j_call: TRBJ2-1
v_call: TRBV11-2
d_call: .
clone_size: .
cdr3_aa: CASSPTPGGTDIYNEQFF
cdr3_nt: TGTGCCAGCAGCCCCACCCCGGGGGGGACAGACATATACAATGAGCAGTTCTTC

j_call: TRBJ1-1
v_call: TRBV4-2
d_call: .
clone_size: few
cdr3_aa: CASSQGRGTEAFF
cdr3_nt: TGTGCCAGCAGCCAAGGGAGGGGCACTGAAGCTTTCTTT